The present T cell receptor (beta chain) was sequenced within a study of CD8 T cells in ankylosing spondylitis. Germline values: CDR1 MDHEN, CDR2 SYDVKM. The CDR3 length is 18 residues. V lost 2 bases and J lost 2; bases outside the gene matches: 7. TCRdb itself ran the 5' RACE reads through MiXCR, one entry per CDR3 protein. The sample yields 30,000 to 45,000 distinct CDR3 sequences, around 10% seen once. This clonotype has only a few counts. The J gene is TRBJ2-1, the V gene TRBV28; TRBD2 matches at 12 bases. The TCR originated in a male donor with ankylosing spondylitis. Sequencing was performed on synovial fluid, either unsorted or a sorted T cell fraction (not recorded which). CDR3 bases: TGTGCCAGCAGTTTAAGGACTAGCGGGAAGTATGCCTACAATGAGCAGTTCTTC. Translating it yields CASSLRTSGKYAYNEQFF.